This TCR beta chain was recovered during a study of PD-1 blockade in classical Hodgkin lymphoma. This sample's time point: cycle 4 day 1 (C4D1), after more than five weeks of nivolumab. Brentuximab vedotin exposure varied, and every patient relapsed after autologous stem cell transplantation. In germline, CDR1 is MNHEY, CDR2 SVGAGI. This CDR3 is built from 13 residues. The ends were cut back, 7 bases at V and 2 bases at J, with 9 bases in the middle. Repertoires were generated with immunoSEQ multiplex PCR, while TCRdb's copy carries only in-frame clones and drops some. In the table there are roughly 46,000 clones, under 80% of which are singletons. As to this clone: Antigen specificity is unknown.

The study's findings and limits: Among the patients, those starting nivolumab under 1 year after ASCT were excluded. Baseline diversity was lower in partial responders and progressors than complete responders. There was a significant rise in CD4+ TCR diversity by C4D1, with no such rise for CD8+.

The rearrangement uses TRBV6-5 and TRBJ2-1; D is perhaps TRBD1 or TRBD2 (6 bases each). Source: peripheral blood mononuclear cells (PBMCs), taken before the fourth cycle of nivolumab. This receptor was identified in a human donor with classical Hodgkin lymphoma. The CDR3 DNA reads TGTGCCAGCACGGGGGCGCCCTACAATGAGCAGTTCTTC. Translated: CASTGAPYNEQFF.